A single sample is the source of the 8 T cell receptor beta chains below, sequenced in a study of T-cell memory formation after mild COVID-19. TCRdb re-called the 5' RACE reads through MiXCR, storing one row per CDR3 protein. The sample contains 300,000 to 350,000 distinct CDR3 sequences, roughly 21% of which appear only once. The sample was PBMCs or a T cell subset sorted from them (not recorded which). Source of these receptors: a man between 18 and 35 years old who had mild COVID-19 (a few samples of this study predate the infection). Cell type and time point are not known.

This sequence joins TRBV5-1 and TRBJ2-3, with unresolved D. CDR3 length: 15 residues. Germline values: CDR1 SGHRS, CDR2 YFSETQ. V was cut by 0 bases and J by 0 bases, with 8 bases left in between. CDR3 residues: CASSLAPPSTDTQYF. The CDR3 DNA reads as TGCGCCAGCAGCTTGGCACCCCCTAGCACAGATACGCAGTATTTT. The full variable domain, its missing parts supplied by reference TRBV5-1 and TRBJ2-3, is KAGVTQTPRYLIKTRGQQVTLSCSPISGHRSVSWYQQTPGQGLQFLFEYFSETQRNKGNFPGRFSGRQFSNSRSEMNVSTLELGDSALYLCASSLAPPSTDTQYFGPGTRLTVL.

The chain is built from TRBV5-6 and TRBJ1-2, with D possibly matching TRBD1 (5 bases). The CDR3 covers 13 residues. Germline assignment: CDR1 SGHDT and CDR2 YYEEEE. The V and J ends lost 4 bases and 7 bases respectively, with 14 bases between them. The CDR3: CASSRRSGGGYTF. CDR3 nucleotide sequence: TGTGCCAGCAGCCGACGATCGGGGGGTGGCTACACCTTC.

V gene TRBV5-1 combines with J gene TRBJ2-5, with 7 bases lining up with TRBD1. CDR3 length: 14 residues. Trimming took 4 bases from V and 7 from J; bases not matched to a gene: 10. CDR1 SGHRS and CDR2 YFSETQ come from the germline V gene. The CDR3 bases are TGCGCCAGCAGCCCAGGGACAGAACGGGGGACCCAGTACTTC. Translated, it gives CASSPGTERGTQYF.

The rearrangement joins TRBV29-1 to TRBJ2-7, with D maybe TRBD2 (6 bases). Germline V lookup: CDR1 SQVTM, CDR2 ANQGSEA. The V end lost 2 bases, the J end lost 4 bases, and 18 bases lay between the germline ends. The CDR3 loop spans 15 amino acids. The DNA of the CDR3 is TGCAGCGTTGAACAGCTGGAGGGGAGTGAGTACGAGCAGTACTTC. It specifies CSVEQLEGSEYEQYF.

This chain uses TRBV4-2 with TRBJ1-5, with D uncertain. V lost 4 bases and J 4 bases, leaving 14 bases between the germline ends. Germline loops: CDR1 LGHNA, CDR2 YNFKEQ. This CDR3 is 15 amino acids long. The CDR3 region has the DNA TGTGCCAGCAGCCGGATAGACGGCCCAAATCAGCCCCAGCATTTT. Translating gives CASSRIDGPNQPQHF.

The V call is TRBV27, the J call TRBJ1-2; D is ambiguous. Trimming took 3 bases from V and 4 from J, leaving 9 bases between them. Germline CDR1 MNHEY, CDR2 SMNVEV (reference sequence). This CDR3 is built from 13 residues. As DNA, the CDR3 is TGTGCCAGCAGTTTCTTCGAGGGCTATGGCTACACCTTC. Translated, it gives CASSFFEGYGYTF.

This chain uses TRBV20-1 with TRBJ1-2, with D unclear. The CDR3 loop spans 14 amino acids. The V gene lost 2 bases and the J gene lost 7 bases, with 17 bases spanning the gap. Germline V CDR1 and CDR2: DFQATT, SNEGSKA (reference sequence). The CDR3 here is CSARISILDSGYTF. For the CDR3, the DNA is TGCAGTGCTAGAATCTCTATTTTGGACTCTGGCTACACCTTC.

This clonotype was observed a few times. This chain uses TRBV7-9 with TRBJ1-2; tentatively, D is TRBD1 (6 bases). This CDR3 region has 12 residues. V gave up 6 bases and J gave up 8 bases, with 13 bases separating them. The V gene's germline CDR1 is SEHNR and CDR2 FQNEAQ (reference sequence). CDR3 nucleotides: TGTGCCAGCAGATTAACAGGGCGCGGCTACACCTTC. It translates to CASRLTGRGYTF.